This T cell receptor beta chain was captured by sequencing in a study of OX40 agonist ivuxolimab in advanced cancers. Study information: Those enrolled were less than 85% male, with a mean age of around 58 years and ages from roughly 20 to 85.

CDR1 is MRHNA and CDR2 is SNTAGT in the germline V gene. CDR3 length equals 13 residues. The ends were cut back, 0 bases at V and 6 bases at J, with 5 bases in the middle. The protocol was immunoSEQ multiplex PCR, while the TCRdb copy is restricted to in-frame clones and leaves out a portion. The sample shows 70,000 or so clones, about 86% of them seen only once. This clone is medium-sized within its sample. Its antigen remains unknown. Study findings and constraints: In a subset of nonresponders, normalized T-cell clonal expansion was also low.

Sample: CD4+ or CD8+ T cells sorted from blood, taken in a trial of the OX40 agonist ivuxolimab. The chain uses TRBV6-4 and TRBJ2-2; perhaps TRBD2 as D (5 bases). This receptor was taken from an adult with an advanced solid tumor such as melanoma, head and neck, liver or kidney cancer. The CDR3 DNA is TGTGCCAGCAGTGACTCGGAGGCCGGGGAGCTGTTTTTT. As protein: CASSDSEAGELFF.